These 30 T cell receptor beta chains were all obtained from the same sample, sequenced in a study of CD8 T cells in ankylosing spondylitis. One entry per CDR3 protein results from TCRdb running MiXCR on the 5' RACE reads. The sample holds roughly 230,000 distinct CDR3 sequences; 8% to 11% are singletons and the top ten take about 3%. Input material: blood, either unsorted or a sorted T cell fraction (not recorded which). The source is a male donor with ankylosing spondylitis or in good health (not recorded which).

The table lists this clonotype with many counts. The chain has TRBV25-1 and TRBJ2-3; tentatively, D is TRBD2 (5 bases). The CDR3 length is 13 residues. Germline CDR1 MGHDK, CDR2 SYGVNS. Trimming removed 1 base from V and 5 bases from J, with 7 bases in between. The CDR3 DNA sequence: TGTGCCAGCAGTGAATGGAGCGGAGATACGCAGTATTTT. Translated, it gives CASSEWSGDTQYF.

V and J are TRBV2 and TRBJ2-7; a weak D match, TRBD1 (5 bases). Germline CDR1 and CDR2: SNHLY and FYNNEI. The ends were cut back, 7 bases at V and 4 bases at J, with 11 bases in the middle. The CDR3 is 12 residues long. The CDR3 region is CASTLQAYEQYF. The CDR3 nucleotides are TGTGCCAGCACCTTACAGGCATACGAGCAGTACTTC.

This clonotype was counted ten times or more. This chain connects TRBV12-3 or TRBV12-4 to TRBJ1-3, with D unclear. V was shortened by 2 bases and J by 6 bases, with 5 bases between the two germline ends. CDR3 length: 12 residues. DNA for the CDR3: TGTGCCAGCAGTTTATTCGAAAACACCATATATTTT. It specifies CASSLFENTIYF.

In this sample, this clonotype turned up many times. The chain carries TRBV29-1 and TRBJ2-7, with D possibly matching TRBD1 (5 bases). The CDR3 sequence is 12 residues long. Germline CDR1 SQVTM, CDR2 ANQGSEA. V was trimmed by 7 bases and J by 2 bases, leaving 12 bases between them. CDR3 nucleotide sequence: TGCAGCGATTCGACAGTCCCCTACGAGCAGTACTTC. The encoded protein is CSDSTVPYEQYF.

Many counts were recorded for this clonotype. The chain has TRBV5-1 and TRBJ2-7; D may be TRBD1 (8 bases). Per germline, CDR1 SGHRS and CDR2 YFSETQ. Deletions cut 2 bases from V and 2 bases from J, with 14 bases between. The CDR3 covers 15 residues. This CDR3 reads CASSLGQGGTYEQYF. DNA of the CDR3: TGCGCCAGCAGCTTAGGACAGGGAGGGACCTACGAGCAGTACTTC.

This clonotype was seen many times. The DNA for the CDR3 is TGCAGCGTTCCCACAGGGTCTCAGACCCAGTACTTC. It yields the protein CSVPTGSQTQYF. The chain has TRBV29-1 and TRBJ2-5, with D perhaps TRBD1 (6 bases). Germline values: CDR1 SQVTM, CDR2 ANQGSEA. Between the trimmed V and J ends, which lost 5 bases and 6 bases, there was a span of 13 bases. This CDR3 contains 12 residues.

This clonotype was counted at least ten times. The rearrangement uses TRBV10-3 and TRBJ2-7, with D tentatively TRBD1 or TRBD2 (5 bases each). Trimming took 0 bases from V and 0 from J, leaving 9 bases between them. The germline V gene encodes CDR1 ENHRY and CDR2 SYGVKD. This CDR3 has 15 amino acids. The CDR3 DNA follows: TGTGCCATCAGTGAGTCGTGGGGGAGCTCCTACGAGCAGTACTTC. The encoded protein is CAISESWGSSYEQYF.

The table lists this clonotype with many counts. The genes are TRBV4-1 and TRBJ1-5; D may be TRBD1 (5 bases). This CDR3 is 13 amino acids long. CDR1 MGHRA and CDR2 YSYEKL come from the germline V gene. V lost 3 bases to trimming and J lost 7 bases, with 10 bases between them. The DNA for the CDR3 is TGCGCCAGCAGCCAGGGGCTGGGGCAGCCCCAGCATTTT. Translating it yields CASSQGLGQPQHF.

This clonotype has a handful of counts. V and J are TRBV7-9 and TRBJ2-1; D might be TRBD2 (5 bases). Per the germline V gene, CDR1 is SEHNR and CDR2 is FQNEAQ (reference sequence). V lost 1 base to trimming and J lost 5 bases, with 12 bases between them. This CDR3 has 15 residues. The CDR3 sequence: CASSLGGYGNNEQFF. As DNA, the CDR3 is TGTGCCAGCAGCTTAGGTGGTTACGGGAACAATGAGCAGTTCTTC.

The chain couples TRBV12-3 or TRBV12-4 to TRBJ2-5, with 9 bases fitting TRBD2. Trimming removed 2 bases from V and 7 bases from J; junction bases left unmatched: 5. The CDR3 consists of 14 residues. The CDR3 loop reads CASSLRREGGTQYF. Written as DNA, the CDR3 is TGTGCCAGCAGTTTACGGCGGGAGGGAGGGACCCAGTACTTC.

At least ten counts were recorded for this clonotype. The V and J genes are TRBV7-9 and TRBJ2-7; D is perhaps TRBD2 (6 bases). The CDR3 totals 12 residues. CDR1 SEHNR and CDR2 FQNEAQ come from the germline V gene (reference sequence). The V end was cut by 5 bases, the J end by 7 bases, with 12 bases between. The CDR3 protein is CASSPLGGEQYF. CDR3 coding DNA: TGTGCCAGCAGCCCCCTCGGGGGAGAGCAGTACTTC.

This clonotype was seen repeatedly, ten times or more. CDR3 residues: CASATGHDEQYF. CDR3 in DNA: TGCGCCAGCGCGACAGGGCATGACGAGCAGTACTTC. The chain recombines TRBV5-1 with TRBJ2-7; 7 nucleotides align to TRBD1. The V segment lost 7 bases and the J segment 5 bases; nucleotides outside the gene matches: 6. This CDR3 has 12 amino acids. The germline gives CDR1 SGHRS, CDR2 YFSETQ.

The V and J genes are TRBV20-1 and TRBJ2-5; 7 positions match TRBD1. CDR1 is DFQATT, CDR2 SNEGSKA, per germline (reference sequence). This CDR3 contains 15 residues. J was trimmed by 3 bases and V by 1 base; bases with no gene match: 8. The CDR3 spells CSARAPTGWEETQYF. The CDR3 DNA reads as TGCAGTGCTAGAGCTCCGACAGGGTGGGAAGAGACCCAGTACTTC.

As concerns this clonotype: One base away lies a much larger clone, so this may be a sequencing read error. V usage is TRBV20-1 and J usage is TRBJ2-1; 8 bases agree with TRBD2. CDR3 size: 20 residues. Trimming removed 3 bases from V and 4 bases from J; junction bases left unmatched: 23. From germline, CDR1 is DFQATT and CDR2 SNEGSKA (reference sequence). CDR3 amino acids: CSARSRGLVGVLAVYNEQFF. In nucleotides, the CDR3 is TGCAGTGCTAGGTCCCGGGGACTAGTGGGAGTCCTAGCGGTTTACAATGAGCAGTTCTTC.

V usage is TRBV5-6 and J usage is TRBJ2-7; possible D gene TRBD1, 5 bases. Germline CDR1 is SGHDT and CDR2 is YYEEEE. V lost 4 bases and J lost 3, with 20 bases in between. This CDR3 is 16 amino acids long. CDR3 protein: CASSIEGAYSYYEQYF. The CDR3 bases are TGTGCCAGCAGCATTGAAGGGGCATATAGTTACTACGAGCAGTACTTC. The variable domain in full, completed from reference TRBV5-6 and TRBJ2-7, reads DAGVTQSPTHLIKTRGQQVTLRCSPKSGHDTVSWYQQALGQGPQFIFQYYEEEERQRGNFPDRFSGHQFPNYSSELNVNALLLGDSALYLCASSIEGAYSYYEQYFGPGTRLTVT.

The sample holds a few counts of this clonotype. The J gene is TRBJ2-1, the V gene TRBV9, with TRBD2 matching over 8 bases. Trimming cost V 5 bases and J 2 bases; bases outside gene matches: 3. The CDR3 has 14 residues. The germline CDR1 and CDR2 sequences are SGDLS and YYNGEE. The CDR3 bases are TGTGCCAGCAGTAACGGGGGGGCCTACAATGAGCAGTTCTTC. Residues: CASSNGGAYNEQFF.

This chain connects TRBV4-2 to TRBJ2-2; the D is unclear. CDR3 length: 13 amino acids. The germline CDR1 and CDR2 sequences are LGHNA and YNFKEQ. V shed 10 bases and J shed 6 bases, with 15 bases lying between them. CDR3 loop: CAIGPGLPGELFF. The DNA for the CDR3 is TGTGCCATCGGCCCCGGGCTCCCCGGGGAGCTGTTTTTT.

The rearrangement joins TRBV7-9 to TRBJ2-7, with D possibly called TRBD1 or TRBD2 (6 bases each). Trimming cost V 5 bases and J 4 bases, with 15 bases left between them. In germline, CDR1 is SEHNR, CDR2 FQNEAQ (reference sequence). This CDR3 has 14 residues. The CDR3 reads CASSVVQGTYEQYF. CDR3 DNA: TGTGCCAGCAGCGTCGTTCAGGGGACTTACGAGCAGTACTTC.

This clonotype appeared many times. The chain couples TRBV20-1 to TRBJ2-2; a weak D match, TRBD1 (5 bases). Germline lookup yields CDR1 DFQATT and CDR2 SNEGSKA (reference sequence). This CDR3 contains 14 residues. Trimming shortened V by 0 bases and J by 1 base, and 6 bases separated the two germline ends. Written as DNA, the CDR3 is TGCAGTGCTAGAGATCAGGGGAACACCGGGGAGCTGTTTTTT. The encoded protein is CSARDQGNTGELFF.

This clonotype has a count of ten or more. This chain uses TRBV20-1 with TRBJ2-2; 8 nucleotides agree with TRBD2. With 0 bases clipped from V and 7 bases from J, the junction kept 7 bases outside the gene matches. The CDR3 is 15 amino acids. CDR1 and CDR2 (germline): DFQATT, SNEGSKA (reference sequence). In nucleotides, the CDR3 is TGCAGTGCTAGAGATCGAACTAGCGGCGGCGGGGAGCTGTTTTTT. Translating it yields CSARDRTSGGGELFF.

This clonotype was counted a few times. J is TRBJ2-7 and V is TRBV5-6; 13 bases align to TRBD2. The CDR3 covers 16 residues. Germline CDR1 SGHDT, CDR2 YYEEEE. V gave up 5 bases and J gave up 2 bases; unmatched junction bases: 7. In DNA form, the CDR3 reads TGTGCCAGCAGTTTACGGGGACTAGCGGGACCCTACGAGCAGTACTTC. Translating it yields CASSLRGLAGPYEQYF.

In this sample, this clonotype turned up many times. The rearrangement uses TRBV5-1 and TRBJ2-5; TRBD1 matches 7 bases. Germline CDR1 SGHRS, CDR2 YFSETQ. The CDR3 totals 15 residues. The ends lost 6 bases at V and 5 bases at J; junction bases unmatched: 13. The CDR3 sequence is CASNSLRGTTETQYF. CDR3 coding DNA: TGCGCCAGCAATTCTCTCAGGGGGACAACGGAGACCCAGTACTTC.

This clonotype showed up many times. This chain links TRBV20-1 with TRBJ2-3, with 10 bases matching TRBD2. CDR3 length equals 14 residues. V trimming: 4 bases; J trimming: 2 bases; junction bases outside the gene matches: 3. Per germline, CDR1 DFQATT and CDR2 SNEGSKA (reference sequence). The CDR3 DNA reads TGCAGTGCTAATAGCGGGAGGACCACAGATACGCAGTATTTT. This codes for CSANSGRTTDTQYF.

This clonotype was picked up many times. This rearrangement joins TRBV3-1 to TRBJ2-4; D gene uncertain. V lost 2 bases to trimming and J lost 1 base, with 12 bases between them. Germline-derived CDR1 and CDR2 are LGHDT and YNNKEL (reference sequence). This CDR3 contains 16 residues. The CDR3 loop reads CASSQNPTGAKNIQYF. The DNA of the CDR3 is TGTGCCAGCAGCCAAAATCCCACTGGGGCCAAAAACATTCAGTACTTC.

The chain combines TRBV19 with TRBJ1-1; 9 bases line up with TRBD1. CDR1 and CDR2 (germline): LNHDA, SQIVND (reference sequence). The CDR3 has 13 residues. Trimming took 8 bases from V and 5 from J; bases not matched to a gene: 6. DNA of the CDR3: TGTGCCAGTGTACAGGGGGCGGAAACTGAAGCTTTCTTT. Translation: CASVQGAETEAFF.

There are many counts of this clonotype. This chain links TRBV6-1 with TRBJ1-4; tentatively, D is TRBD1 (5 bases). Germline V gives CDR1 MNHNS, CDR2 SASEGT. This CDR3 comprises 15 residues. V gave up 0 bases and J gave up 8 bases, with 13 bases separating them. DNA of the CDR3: TGTGCCAGCAGTGAAGCTGCGGGGGAAGGCGAAAAACTGTTTTTT. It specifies CASSEAAGEGEKLFF.

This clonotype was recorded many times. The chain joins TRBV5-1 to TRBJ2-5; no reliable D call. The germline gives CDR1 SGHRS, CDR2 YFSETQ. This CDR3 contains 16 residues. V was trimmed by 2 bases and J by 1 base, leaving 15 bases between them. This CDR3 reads CASSFPGRKIQETQYF. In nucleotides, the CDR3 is TGCGCCAGCAGCTTCCCTGGACGGAAGATCCAAGAGACCCAGTACTTC.

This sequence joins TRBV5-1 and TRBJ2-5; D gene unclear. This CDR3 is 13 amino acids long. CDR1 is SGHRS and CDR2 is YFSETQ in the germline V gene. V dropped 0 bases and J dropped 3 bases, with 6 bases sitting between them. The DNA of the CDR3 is TGCGCCAGCAGCTTGGCTGGCAAAGAGACCCAGTACTTC. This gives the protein CASSLAGKETQYF. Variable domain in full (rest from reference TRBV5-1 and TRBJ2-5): KAGVTQTPRYLIKTRGQQVTLSCSPISGHRSVSWYQQTPGQGLQFLFEYFSETQRNKGNFPGRFSGRQFSNSRSEMNVSTLELGDSALYLCASSLAGKETQYFGPGTRLLVL.

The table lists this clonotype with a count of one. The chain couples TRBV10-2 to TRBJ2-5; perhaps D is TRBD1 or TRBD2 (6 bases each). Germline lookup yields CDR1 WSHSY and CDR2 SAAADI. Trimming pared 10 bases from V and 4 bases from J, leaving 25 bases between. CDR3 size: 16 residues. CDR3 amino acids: CATSRPSPEGGETQYF. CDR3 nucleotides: TGCGCCACTTCCCGCCCGTCCCCAGAGGGGGGAGAGACCCAGTACTTC.

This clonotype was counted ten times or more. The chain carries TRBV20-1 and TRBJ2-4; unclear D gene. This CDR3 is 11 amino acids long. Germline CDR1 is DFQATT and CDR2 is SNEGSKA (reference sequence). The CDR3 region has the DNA TGCCCGTGGCATTCCAAAAACATTCAGTACTTC. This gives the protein CPWHSKNIQYF.